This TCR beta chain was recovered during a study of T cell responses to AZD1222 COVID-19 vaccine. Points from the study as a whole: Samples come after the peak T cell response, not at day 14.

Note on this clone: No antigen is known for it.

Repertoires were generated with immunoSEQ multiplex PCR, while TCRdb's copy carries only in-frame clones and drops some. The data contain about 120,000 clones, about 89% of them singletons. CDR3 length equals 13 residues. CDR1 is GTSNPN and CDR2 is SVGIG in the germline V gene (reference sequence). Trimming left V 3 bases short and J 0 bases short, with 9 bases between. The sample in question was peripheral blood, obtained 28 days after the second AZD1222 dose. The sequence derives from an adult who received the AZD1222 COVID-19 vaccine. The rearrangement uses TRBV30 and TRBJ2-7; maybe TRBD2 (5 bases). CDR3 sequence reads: CAWSQGSSYEQYF. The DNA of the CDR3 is TGTGCCTGGAGCCAAGGGAGCTCCTACGAGCAGTACTTC.